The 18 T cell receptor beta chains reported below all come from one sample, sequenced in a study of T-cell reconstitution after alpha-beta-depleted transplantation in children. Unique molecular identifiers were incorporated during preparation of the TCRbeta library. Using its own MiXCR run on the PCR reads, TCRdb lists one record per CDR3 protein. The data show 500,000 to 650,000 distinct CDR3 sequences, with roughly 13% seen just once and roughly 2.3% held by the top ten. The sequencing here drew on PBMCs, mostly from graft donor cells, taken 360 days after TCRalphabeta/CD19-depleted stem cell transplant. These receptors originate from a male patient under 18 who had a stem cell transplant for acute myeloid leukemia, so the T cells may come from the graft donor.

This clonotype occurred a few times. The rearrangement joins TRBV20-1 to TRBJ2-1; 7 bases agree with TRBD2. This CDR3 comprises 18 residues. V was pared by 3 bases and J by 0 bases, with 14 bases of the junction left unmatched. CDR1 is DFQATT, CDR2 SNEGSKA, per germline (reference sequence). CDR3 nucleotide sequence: TGCAGTGCTAGTAGGAGGGAGGGTCTCCATAGCTCCTACAATGAGCAGTTCTTC. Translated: CSASRREGLHSSYNEQFF.

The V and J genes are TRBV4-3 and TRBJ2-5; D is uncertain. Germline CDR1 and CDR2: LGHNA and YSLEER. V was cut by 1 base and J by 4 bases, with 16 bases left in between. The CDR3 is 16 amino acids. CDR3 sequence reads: CASSQVLPGTPETQYF. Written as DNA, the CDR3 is TGCGCCAGCAGCCAAGTCCTTCCTGGTACACCAGAGACCCAGTACTTC.

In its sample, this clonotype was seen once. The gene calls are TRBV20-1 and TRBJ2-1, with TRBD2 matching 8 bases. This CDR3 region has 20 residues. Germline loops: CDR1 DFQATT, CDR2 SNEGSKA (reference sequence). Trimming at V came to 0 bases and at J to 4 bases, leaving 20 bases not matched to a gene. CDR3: CSAREGGGVVQRERYNEQFF. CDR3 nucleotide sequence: TGCAGTGCTAGAGAAGGTGGGGGCGTCGTCCAGCGGGAGCGGTACAATGAGCAGTTCTTC.

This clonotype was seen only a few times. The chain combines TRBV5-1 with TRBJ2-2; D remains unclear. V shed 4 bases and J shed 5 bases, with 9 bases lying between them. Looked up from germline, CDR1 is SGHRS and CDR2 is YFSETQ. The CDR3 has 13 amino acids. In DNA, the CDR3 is TGCGCCAGCAGCACTGGTCCGACCGGGGAGCTGTTTTTT. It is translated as CASSTGPTGELFF.

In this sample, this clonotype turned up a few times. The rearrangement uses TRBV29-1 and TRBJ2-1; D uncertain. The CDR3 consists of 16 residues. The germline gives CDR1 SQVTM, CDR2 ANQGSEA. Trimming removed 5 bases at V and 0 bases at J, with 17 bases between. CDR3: CSVPRTPGSSYNEQFF. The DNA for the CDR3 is TGCAGCGTTCCTAGGACCCCAGGAAGCTCCTACAATGAGCAGTTCTTC.

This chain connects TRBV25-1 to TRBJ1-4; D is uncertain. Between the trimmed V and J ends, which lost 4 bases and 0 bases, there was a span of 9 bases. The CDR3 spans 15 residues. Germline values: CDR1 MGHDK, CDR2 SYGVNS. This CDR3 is CASSASPPTNEKLFF. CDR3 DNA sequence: TGTGCCAGCAGTGCCTCACCGCCAACTAATGAAAAACTGTTTTTT.

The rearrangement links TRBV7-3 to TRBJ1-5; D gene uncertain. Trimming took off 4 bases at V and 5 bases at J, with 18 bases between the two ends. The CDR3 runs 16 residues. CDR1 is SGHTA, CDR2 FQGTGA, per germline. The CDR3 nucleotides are TGTGCCAGCAGCTCAATAATACCGAATCAAGATCAGCCCCAGCATTTT. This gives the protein CASSSIIPNQDQPQHF.

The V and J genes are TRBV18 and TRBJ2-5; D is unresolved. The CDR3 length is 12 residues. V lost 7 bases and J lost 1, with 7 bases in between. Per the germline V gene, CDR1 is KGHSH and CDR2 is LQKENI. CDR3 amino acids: CASFRSQETQYF. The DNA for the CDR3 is TGTGCCAGCTTTCGGAGCCAAGAGACCCAGTACTTC.

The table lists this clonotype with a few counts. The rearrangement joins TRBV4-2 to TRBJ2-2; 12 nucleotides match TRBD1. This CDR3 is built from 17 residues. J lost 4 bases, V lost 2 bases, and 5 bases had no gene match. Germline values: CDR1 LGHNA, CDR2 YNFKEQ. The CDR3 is CASSQYPGQGATGELFF. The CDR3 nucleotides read TGTGCCAGCAGCCAATACCCGGGACAGGGGGCCACCGGGGAGCTGTTTTTT.

CDR3: CASSLEGRRSGNTIYF. DNA for the CDR3: TGTGCCAGCAGCTTAGAGGGCCGTCGCTCTGGAAACACCATATATTTT. The V gene is TRBV7-2, the J gene TRBJ1-3; D is uncertain. The germline CDR1 and CDR2 sequences are SGHTA and FQGNSA. This CDR3 has 16 residues. V shed 1 base and J shed 0 bases, with 10 bases lying between them.

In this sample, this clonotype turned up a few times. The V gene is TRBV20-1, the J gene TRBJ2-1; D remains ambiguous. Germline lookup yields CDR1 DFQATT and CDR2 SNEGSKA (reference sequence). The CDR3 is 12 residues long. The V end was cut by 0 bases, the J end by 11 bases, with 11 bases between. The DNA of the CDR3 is TGCAGTGCTAGAGAGGGTGAGCCAAAGCAGTTCTTC. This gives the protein CSAREGEPKQFF.

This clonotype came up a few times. CDR3 sequence (DNA): TGTGCCAGCAGTTTTTCAGGACTAGCGCCGTCCTACAATGAGCAGTTCTTC. Amino acid sequence: CASSFSGLAPSYNEQFF. The chain recombines TRBV27 with TRBJ2-1; 9 bases map to TRBD2. Germline CDR1 reads MNHEY; CDR2 reads SMNVEV (reference sequence). The CDR3 contains 17 residues. J gave up 1 base and V 3 bases, and 7 bases lay outside the gene matches.

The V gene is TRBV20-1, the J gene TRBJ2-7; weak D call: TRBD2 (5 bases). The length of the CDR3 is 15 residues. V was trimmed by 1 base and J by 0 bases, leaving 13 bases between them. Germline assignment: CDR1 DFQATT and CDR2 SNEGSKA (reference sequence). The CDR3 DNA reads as TGCAGTGCTAGAGCGTGGCGGGTGAACTCCTACGAGCAGTACTTC. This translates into CSARAWRVNSYEQYF.

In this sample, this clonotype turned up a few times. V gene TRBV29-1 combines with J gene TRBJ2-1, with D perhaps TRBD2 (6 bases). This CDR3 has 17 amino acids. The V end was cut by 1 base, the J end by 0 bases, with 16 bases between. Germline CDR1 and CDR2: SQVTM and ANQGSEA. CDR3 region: CSVEGLYGSVSYNEQFF. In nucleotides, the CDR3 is TGCAGCGTTGAAGGATTATACGGGAGCGTCTCCTACAATGAGCAGTTCTTC.

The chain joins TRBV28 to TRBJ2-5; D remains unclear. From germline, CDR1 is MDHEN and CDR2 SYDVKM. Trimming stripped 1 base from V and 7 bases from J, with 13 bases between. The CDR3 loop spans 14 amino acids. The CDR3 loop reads CASSLSAGVGTQYF. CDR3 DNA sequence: TGTGCCAGCAGTTTATCCGCAGGCGTGGGGACCCAGTACTTC.

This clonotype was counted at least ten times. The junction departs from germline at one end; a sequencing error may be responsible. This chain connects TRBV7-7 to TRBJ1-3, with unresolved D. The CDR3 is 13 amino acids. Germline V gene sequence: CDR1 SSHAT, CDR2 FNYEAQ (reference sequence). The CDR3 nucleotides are TGTGCTAGCAGCCCGAGCTCTGGAAACACCATATATTTT. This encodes CASSPSSGNTIYF.

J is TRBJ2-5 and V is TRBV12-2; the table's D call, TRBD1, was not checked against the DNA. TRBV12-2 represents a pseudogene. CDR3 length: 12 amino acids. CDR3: CASLPGLGTQYF. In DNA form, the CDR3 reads TGTGCAAGTCTCCCGGGGCTGGGGACCCAGTACTTC.

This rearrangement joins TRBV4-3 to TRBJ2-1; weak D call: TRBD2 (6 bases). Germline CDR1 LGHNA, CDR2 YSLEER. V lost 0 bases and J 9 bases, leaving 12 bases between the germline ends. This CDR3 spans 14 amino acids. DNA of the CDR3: TGCGCCAGCAGCCAAGATCCGGCGGAGGGTGAGCAGTTCTTC. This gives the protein CASSQDPAEGEQFF.